The present entry profiles one TCR beta chain with its context. These data originate in a study of CD8 T cells in Susac syndrome. Peripheral blood CD8+ and CD4+ T cells were profiled by TCR beta sequencing. Relapsing-remitting disease, either stable or active, was present in the treatment-naive patients who were the multiple sclerosis controls. While CD8+ and CD4+ T cells were isolated negatively, TEMRA cells were enriched by FACS. CDR3 size: 13 residues. Germline loops: CDR1 SGHDT, CDR2 YYEEEE. V lost 0 bases and J lost 6, with 7 bases in between. Random-hexamer reverse transcription was applied to roughly 0.5 to 1 ug RNA. Amplification of TCR beta CDR3 spanned 54 Vbeta and 13 Jbeta via immunoSEQ multiplex PCR. TCRdb processed the immunoSEQ multiplex PCR reads anew with MiXCR; each CDR3 protein has one entry. The sample includes around 160,000 distinct CDR3 sequences, roughly 95% of them seen just once.

V gene TRBV5-6 combines with J gene TRBJ1-5; tentative D call: TRBD1 (5 bases). Material for sequencing was CD4+ T cells from PBMCs. The TCR originated in a human donor with multiple sclerosis. The CDR3 nucleotides are TGTGCCAGCAGCTTGGGACAGACTCAGCCCCAGCATTTT. This gives the protein CASSLGQTQPQHF.